This TCR beta chain appears in the sequencing data of a study of shared clonotypes between healthy human individuals. On the study more broadly: The donors, two women and a few men, were aged 18 to 49. Whole-study results and caveats: The study's rarefaction showed incomplete sorted-subset sequencing despite large depth. Non-shared clonotypes showed lower generation probabilities than clonotypes common to all four donors.

Repertoires were generated with immunoSEQ multiplex PCR, while TCRdb's copy carries only in-frame clones and drops some. The data contain approximately 240,000 clones, over 60% of them seen just once; the ten biggest clones take up approximately 12%. Participating donors were healthy, HIV-negative adults free of recent acute infections or vaccinations. Germline loops: CDR1 SGHKS, CDR2 YYEKEE (reference sequence). The CDR3 is 15 amino acids. Between the trimmed V and J ends, which lost 4 bases and 0 bases, there was a span of 11 bases. This clone has just a few counts. Its antigen is not known. The receptor's source is a man aged 25 to 40 in good health. Sample: memory CD4+ T cells sorted from blood. The subset was: CD45RA-negative fraction. V and J are TRBV5-5 and TRBJ1-5; D is undetermined. The CDR3 sequence: CASSPAINSNQPQHF. CDR3 nucleotides: TGTGCCAGCAGCCCGGCGATTAATAGCAATCAGCCCCAGCATTTT.